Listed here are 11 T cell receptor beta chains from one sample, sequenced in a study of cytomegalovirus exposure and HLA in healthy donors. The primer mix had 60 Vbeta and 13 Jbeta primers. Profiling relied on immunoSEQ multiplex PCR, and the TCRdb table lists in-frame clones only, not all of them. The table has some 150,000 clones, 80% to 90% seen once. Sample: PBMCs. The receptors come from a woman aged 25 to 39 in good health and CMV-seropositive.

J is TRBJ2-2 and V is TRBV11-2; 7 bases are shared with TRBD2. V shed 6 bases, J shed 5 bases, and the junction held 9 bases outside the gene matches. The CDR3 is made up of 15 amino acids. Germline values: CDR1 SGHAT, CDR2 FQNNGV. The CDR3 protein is CASRRDYRWTGELFF. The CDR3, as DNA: TGTGCCAGCAGACGGGACTACCGTTGGACCGGGGAGCTGTTTTTT. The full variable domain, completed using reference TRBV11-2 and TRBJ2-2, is EAGVAQSPRYKIIEKRQSVAFWCNPISGHATLYWYQQILGQGPKLLIQFQNNGVVDDSQLPKDRFSAERLKGVDSTLKIQPAKLEDSAVYLCASRRDYRWTGELFFGEGSRLTVL.

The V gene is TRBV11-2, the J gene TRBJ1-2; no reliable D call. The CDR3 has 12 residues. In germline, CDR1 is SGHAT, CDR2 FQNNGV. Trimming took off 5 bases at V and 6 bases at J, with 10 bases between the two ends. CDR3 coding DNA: TGTGCCAGCAGCCACGACTGGGATGGCTACACCTTC. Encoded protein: CASSHDWDGYTF. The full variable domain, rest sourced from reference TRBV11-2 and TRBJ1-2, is EAGVAQSPRYKIIEKRQSVAFWCNPISGHATLYWYQQILGQGPKLLIQFQNNGVVDDSQLPKDRFSAERLKGVDSTLKIQPAKLEDSAVYLCASSHDWDGYTFGSGTRLTVV.

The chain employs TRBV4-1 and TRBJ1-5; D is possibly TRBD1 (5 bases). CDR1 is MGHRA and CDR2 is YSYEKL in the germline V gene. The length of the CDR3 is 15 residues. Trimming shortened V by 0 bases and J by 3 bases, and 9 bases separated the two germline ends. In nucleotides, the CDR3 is TGCGCCAGCAGCCAAGAAGGCAGGGTCAATCAGCCCCAGCATTTT. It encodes CASSQEGRVNQPQHF.

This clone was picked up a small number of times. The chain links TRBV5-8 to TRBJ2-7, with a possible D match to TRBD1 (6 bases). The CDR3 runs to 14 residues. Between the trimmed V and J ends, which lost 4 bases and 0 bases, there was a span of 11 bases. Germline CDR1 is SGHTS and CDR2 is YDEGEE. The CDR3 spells CASSRQGSSYEQYF. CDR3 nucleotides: TGTGCCAGCAGCCGGCAGGGGTCCTCCTACGAGCAGTACTTC.

This CDR3 is CASSGRGGQGAREQYF. The CDR3 DNA reads as TGTGCCAGCAGCGGCCGAGGGGGACAGGGGGCAAGGGAGCAGTACTTC. The J gene is TRBJ2-7, the V gene TRBV9, with TRBD1 matching over 12 bases. V shed 3 bases, J shed 7 bases, and the junction held 11 bases outside the gene matches. CDR1 and CDR2 (germline): SGDLS, YYNGEE. CDR3 length: 16 residues.

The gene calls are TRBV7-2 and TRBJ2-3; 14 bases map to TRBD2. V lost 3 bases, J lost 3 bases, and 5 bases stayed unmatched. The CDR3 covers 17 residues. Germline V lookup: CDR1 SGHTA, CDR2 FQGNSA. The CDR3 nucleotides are TGTGCCAGCAGCTTTGGACTAGCGGGGGGCGGGACAGATACGCAGTATTTT. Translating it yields CASSFGLAGGGTDTQYF.

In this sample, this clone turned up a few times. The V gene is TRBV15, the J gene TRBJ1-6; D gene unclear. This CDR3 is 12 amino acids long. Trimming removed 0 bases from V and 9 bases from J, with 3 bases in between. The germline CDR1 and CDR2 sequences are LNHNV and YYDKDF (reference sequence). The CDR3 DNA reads TGTGCCACCAGCAGAGATCGTTCACCCCTCCACTTT. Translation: CATSRDRSPLHF.

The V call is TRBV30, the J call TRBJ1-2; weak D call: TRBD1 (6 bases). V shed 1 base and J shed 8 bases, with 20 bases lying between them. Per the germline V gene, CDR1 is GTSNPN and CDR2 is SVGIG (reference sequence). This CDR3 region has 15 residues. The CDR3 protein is CAWSAWEGGSRGYTF. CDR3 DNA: TGTGCCTGGAGTGCCTGGGAGGGGGGAAGTCGGGGCTACACCTTC.

CDR3 loop: CSSGIRVGETQYF. The CDR3 coding sequence is TGCAGCTCCGGTATCAGGGTCGGAGAGACCCAGTACTTC. The V and J genes are TRBV29-1 and TRBJ2-5, with D perhaps TRBD1 (5 bases). Germline values: CDR1 SQVTM, CDR2 ANQGSEA. The CDR3 is 13 amino acids. Trimming removed 8 bases from V and 4 bases from J, with 17 bases in between.

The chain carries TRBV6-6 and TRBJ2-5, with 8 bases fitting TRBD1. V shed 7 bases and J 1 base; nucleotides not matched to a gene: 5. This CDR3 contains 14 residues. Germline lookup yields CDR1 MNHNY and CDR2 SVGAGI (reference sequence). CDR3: CASNIGQGQETQYF. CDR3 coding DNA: TGTGCCAGCAATATCGGACAGGGCCAAGAGACCCAGTACTTC.

For the CDR3, the DNA is TGCGCCAGCAGCCTAACAGGGGGCGCGGGGACTCTCAATCAGCCCCAGCATTTT. Its protein is CASSLTGGAGTLNQPQHF. The chain links TRBV4-1 to TRBJ1-5; 9 nucleotides match TRBD1. The V and J ends lost 4 bases and 3 bases, in that order; junction bases with no gene match: 13. The CDR3 loop spans 18 amino acids. From germline, CDR1 is MGHRA and CDR2 YSYEKL.